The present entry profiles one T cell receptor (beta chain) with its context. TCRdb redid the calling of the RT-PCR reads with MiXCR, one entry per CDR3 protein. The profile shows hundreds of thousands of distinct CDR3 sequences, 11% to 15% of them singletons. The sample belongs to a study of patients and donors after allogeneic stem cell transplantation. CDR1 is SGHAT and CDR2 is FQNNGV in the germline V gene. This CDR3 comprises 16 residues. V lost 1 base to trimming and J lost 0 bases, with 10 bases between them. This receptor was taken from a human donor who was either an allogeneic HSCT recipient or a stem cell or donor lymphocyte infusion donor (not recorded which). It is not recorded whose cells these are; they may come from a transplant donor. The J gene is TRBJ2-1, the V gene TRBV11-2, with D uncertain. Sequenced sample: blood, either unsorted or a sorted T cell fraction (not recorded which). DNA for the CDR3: TGTGCCAGCAGCTTAGGGGTCCTGAGCTCCTACAATGAGCAGTTCTTC. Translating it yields CASSLGVLSSYNEQFF. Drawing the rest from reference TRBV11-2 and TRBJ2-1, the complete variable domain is EAGVAQSPRYKIIEKRQSVAFWCNPISGHATLYWYQQILGQGPKLLIQFQNNGVVDDSQLPKDRFSAERLKGVDSTLKIQPAKLEDSAVYLCASSLGVLSSYNEQFFGPGTRLTVL.